One sample yielded the 15 T cell receptor beta chains listed below, sequenced in a study of T cell changes during pregnancy in multiple sclerosis. Here immunoSEQ multiplex PCR was the method, and the copy in TCRdb shows in-frame clones only, minus some. The sample consists of about 44,000 clones, over 85% of them appearing once. This sample comprised CD4+ T cells from peripheral blood mononuclear cells, obtained in the first trimester of pregnancy. The source is a female donor with multiple sclerosis, enrolled in a pregnancy study.

The sample holds one count of this clone. J is TRBJ1-1 and V is TRBV7-2, with D hard to call. The germline V gene has CDR1 SGHTA and CDR2 FQGNSA. CDR3 length equals 15 residues. Trimming cost V 3 bases and J 2 bases, with 13 bases left between them. Written as DNA, the CDR3 is TGTGCCAGCAGCTTCCCCCACGTACAAAACACTGAAGCTTTCTTT. The encoded protein is CASSFPHVQNTEAFF.

In DNA, the CDR3 is TGTGCCAGCAGCTTGGTTGGGACTAGCGGGAAATCATGGGAGCAGTTCTTC. It is translated as CASSLVGTSGKSWEQFF. The chain combines TRBV7-2 with TRBJ2-1; TRBD2 aligns across 13 bases. The germline CDR1 and CDR2 sequences are SGHTA and FQGNSA. With 3 bases clipped from V and 10 bases from J, the junction kept 12 bases outside the gene matches. The CDR3 loop spans 17 amino acids.

J is TRBJ2-7 and V is TRBV7-2, with 7 nucleotides matching TRBD2. After removal of 3 bases from V and 5 bases from J, the junction contained 13 bases not matched to a gene. The V gene's germline CDR1 is SGHTA and CDR2 FQGNSA. The CDR3 loop spans 16 amino acids. The DNA for the CDR3 is TGTGCCAGCAGCTTCCACTCGGCGGGAGTGTACGACGAGCAGTACTTC. This encodes CASSFHSAGVYDEQYF.

The chain has TRBV10-1 and TRBJ1-1; TRBD1 is a possible D gene (6 bases). V shed 0 bases and J shed 3 bases, with 11 bases lying between them. Germline CDR1 WNHNN, CDR2 SYGVQD (reference sequence). The CDR3 totals 15 residues. CDR3 protein: CASSESDRTYTEAFF. In DNA form, the CDR3 reads TGCGCCAGCAGTGAGTCCGACAGGACGTACACTGAAGCTTTCTTT.

This chain connects TRBV5-4 to TRBJ1-2; D gene ambiguous. The length of the CDR3 is 13 residues. Trimming took off 0 bases at V and 3 bases at J, with 6 bases between the two ends. Germline lookup yields CDR1 SGHNT and CDR2 YYREEE (reference sequence). In DNA, the CDR3 is TGTGCCAGCAGCTTGGCCGGGGACTATGGCTACACCTTC. Translating gives CASSLAGDYGYTF.

The chain uses TRBV6-6 and TRBJ2-7; D may be TRBD1 (6 bases). The germline CDR1 and CDR2 sequences are MNHNY and SVGAGI (reference sequence). V lost 0 bases and J 5 bases, leaving 14 bases between the germline ends. There are 15 residues in the CDR3. The CDR3 nucleotides are TGTGCCAGCAGTTACTCGAGCACAGGGAGTAACGAGCAGTACTTC. It is translated as CASSYSSTGSNEQYF.

The CDR3 nucleotides are TGTGCCAGCATGCTGGGACTCTACGAGCAGTACTTC. Its translation: CASMLGLYEQYF. The rearrangement joins TRBV6-1 to TRBJ2-7, with D perhaps matching TRBD2 (6 bases). The CDR3 has 12 amino acids. Germline assignment: CDR1 MNHNS and CDR2 SASEGT. Trimming took off 7 bases at V and 3 bases at J, with 10 bases between the two ends.

This clone was found once. The rearrangement joins TRBV7-9 to TRBJ2-7; D remains ambiguous. Germline assignment: CDR1 SEHNR and CDR2 FQNEAQ (reference sequence). This CDR3 is built from 14 residues. V lost 5 bases and J lost 1, with 12 bases in between. DNA for the CDR3: TGTGCCAGCAGCGCGATAGGCGGATCCTACGAGCAGTACTTC. Its protein product is CASSAIGGSYEQYF. Supplemented by reference TRBV7-9 and TRBJ2-7, the full variable domain reads DTGVSQNPRHKITKRGQNVTFRCDPISEHNRLYWYRQTLGQGPEFLTYFQNEAQLEKSRLLSDRFSAERPKGSFSTLEIQRTEQGDSAMYLCASSAIGGSYEQYFGPGTRLTVT.

This clone was seen only once. The gene calls are TRBV25-1 and TRBJ1-4, with TRBD1 as a possible D gene (5 bases). This CDR3 spans 16 amino acids. The V end was cut by 3 bases, the J end by 8 bases, with 19 bases between. Germline values: CDR1 MGHDK, CDR2 SYGVNS. The CDR3 region is CASSDPRSGRGEKLFF. The CDR3 nucleotides read TGTGCCAGCAGTGACCCGAGGTCGGGGAGGGGAGAAAAACTGTTTTTT. Full variable domain (remainder filled in from reference TRBV25-1 and TRBJ1-4): EADIYQTPRYLVIGTGKKITLECSQTMGHDKMYWYQQDPGMELHLIHYSYGVNSTEKGDLSSESTVSRIRTEHFPLTLESARPSHTSQYLCASSDPRSGRGEKLFFGSGTQLSVL.

The V call is TRBV6-1, the J call TRBJ1-5; 7 nucleotides line up with TRBD1. Germline CDR1 reads MNHNS; CDR2 reads SASEGT. This CDR3 comprises 13 residues. The ends lost 3 bases at V and 5 bases at J; junction bases unmatched: 1. Written as DNA, the CDR3 is TGTGCCAGCAGTGAGAGGGGGCATCAGCCCCAGCATTTT. Its translation: CASSERGHQPQHF.

This clone was seen once. The CDR3 coding sequence is TGTGCCAGCAGTGAACCAGGGGATCCCTCCTACGAGCAGTACTTC. It codes for CASSEPGDPSYEQYF. The J gene is TRBJ2-7, the V gene TRBV2; D may be TRBD1 (6 bases). Germline CDR1 SNHLY, CDR2 FYNNEI. The length of the CDR3 is 15 residues. The ends were cut back, 2 bases at V and 0 bases at J, with 11 bases in the middle.

The sample holds one count of this clone. The chain links TRBV18 to TRBJ2-1; no reliable D call. Germline V gene lookup returns CDR1 KGHSH and CDR2 LQKENI. This CDR3 region has 12 residues. The V end lost 3 bases, the J end lost 11 bases, and 11 bases lay between the germline ends. In DNA, the CDR3 is TGTGCCAGCTCACCCCTAGACCAAAAGCAGTTCTTC. It specifies CASSPLDQKQFF.

V is TRBV5-4 and J is TRBJ1-4, with a tentative D call TRBD1 (5 bases). The germline V gene encodes CDR1 SGHNT and CDR2 YYREEE (reference sequence). Deletions cut 3 bases from V and 5 bases from J, with 17 bases between. This CDR3 contains 16 residues. The CDR3 reads CASSYTPGTGNEKLFF. As DNA, the CDR3 is TGTGCCAGCAGCTACACTCCCGGGACTGGGAATGAAAAACTGTTTTTT.

This sequence joins TRBV5-4 and TRBJ2-5; D unclear. CDR3 length: 14 residues. Germline-derived CDR1 and CDR2 are SGHNT and YYREEE (reference sequence). Trimming removed 6 bases at V and 2 bases at J, with 14 bases between. The CDR3 DNA is TGTGCCAGCACCGTAAGTCCAGGTCAAGAGACCCAGTACTTC. Translating it yields CASTVSPGQETQYF.

The rearrangement uses TRBV30 and TRBJ1-1, with TRBD1 as a possible D gene (5 bases). Germline lookup yields CDR1 GTSNPN and CDR2 SVGIG (reference sequence). V was clipped by 3 bases and J by 0 bases, with 14 bases between them. This CDR3 is 15 amino acids long. In nucleotides, the CDR3 is TGTGCCTGGAGCGGACAAAGGGGATTGAACACTGAAGCTTTCTTT. It is translated as CAWSGQRGLNTEAFF.